These 14 T cell receptor beta chains came from one sample sequenced in a study of shared clonotypes between healthy human individuals. The assay was immunoSEQ multiplex PCR, and TCRdb's table has in-frame clones only and misses some. The repertoire holds over a million clones, with 98% as singletons. Sequences were obtained from naive CD4+ T cells sorted from blood. Specified subset: CD45RA+ positively selected. These receptor sequences come from a man aged 25 to 45 in good health.

About this clone itself: Other nucleotide sequences from this sample produce the same CDR3. The chain employs TRBV11-3 and TRBJ2-1, with TRBD2 as a possible D gene (5 bases). CDR1 and CDR2 from the germline V gene are SGHNT and YENEEA. The V gene lost 3 bases and the J gene lost 4 bases, with 7 bases spanning the gap. The CDR3 sequence is 13 residues long. In nucleotides, the CDR3 is TGTGCCAGCAGCTTGGCGGGTTACAATGAGCAGTTCTTC. Translated, it gives CASSLAGYNEQFF.

V and J are TRBV5-1 and TRBJ2-1; unclear D gene. The length of the CDR3 is 15 residues. The ends were cut back, 4 bases at V and 5 bases at J, with 16 bases in the middle. Germline assignment: CDR1 SGHRS and CDR2 YFSETQ. CDR3 nucleotides: TGCGCCAGCAGCCCGGACGTCGCGAGAGACAATGAGCAGTTCTTC. It encodes CASSPDVARDNEQFF.

A remark on this clone: Other DNA sequences in the sample encode the same CDR3. V and J are TRBV6-5 and TRBJ2-3; unclear D gene. CDR1 is MNHEY, CDR2 SVGAGI, per germline. The length of the CDR3 is 11 residues. The germline V and J ends were trimmed by 4 bases and 2 bases, with 1 base remaining between them. The CDR3 protein is CASSSTDTQYF. CDR3 DNA: TGTGCCAGCAGTTCCACAGATACGCAGTATTTT.

In the case of this clone: The same CDR3 arises from other DNA sequences in this sample as well. V is TRBV27 and J is TRBJ2-2; D is uncertain. The CDR3 has 14 residues. Germline CDR1 MNHEY, CDR2 SMNVEV (reference sequence). V lost 2 bases to trimming and J lost 2 bases, with 6 bases between them. CDR3 sequence reads: CASSLRRNTGELFF. CDR3 DNA: TGTGCCAGCAGTTTAAGGAGAAACACCGGGGAGCTGTTTTTT.

The gene calls are TRBV7-9 and TRBJ1-2; D is uncertain. The CDR3 length is 17 residues. The V end was cut by 2 bases, the J end by 1 base, with 17 bases between. Germline lookup yields CDR1 SEHNR and CDR2 FQNEAQ (reference sequence). CDR3 residues: CASSLISRAEDNYGYTF. CDR3 nucleotide sequence: TGTGCCAGCAGCTTAATTTCAAGGGCGGAGGATAACTATGGCTACACCTTC.

The rearrangement links TRBV5-1 to TRBJ2-1; 14 bases are a match to TRBD2. The germline V gene has CDR1 SGHRS and CDR2 YFSETQ. CDR3 length equals 17 residues. V trimming: 5 bases; J trimming: 5 bases; junction bases outside the gene matches: 9. This CDR3 is CASSSGLAGVSNNEQFF. For the CDR3, the DNA is TGCGCCAGCAGTTCGGGACTAGCGGGAGTTTCCAACAATGAGCAGTTCTTC.

The V gene is TRBV5-6, the J gene TRBJ1-4; 7 bases are a match to TRBD1. This CDR3 region has 14 residues. J gave up 8 bases and V 4 bases, and 8 bases lay outside the gene matches. Germline values: CDR1 SGHDT, CDR2 YYEEEE. The CDR3 DNA follows: TGTGCCAGCAGCCCGACAGGGACTGGGGAAAAACTGTTTTTT. This gives the protein CASSPTGTGEKLFF.

This clone was recorded only once. The rearrangement uses TRBV6-1 and TRBJ1-2; weak D call: TRBD1 (5 bases). Between the trimmed V and J ends, which lost 2 bases and 8 bases, there was a span of 9 bases. Germline V CDR1 and CDR2: MNHNS, SASEGT. This CDR3 is built from 12 residues. This CDR3 is CASSERGFGYTF. DNA for the CDR3: TGTGCCAGCAGTGAACGGGGGTTCGGCTACACCTTC.

The gene calls are TRBV27 and TRBJ2-1, with 8 positions matching TRBD2. From germline, CDR1 is MNHEY and CDR2 SMNVEV (reference sequence). There are 17 residues in the CDR3. Germline trimming cut 4 bases from V and 0 bases from J; bases unmatched to any gene: 8. In DNA, the CDR3 is TGTGCCAGCAGTTGGCGGCCGGGAGGGAGCTCCTACAATGAGCAGTTCTTC. Protein: CASSWRPGGSSYNEQFF.

The chain couples TRBV11-3 to TRBJ2-5; 9 nucleotides agree with TRBD2. This CDR3 has 14 amino acids. V dropped 1 base and J dropped 7; count of bases not matched to a gene: 4. Germline CDR1 SGHNT, CDR2 YENEEA. CDR3 sequence (DNA): TGTGCCAGCAGCTTAGTTGCTAGCGGGGCGACCCAGTACTTC. It yields the protein CASSLVASGATQYF.

CDR3 loop: CASSLGASDEAFF. The CDR3 coding sequence is TGCGCCAGCAGCTTGGGGGCGTCCGATGAAGCTTTCTTT. This chain joins TRBV5-1 and TRBJ1-1; D uncertain. This CDR3 spans 13 amino acids. Looked up from germline, CDR1 is SGHRS and CDR2 is YFSETQ. Between the trimmed V and J ends, which lost 0 bases and 7 bases, there was a span of 10 bases.

The V and J genes are TRBV10-1 and TRBJ2-4, with TRBD1 matching 7 bases. Germline loops: CDR1 WNHNN, CDR2 SYGVQD (reference sequence). The CDR3 loop spans 15 amino acids. The V and J ends lost 11 bases and 0 bases, in that order; junction bases with no gene match: 10. The CDR3 spells CAPRDSTLAKNIQYF. CDR3 nucleotide sequence: TGCGCCCCAAGGGACAGCACCCTAGCCAAAAACATTCAGTACTTC.

This chain links TRBV6-1 with TRBJ1-1, with D unresolved. V lost 5 bases to trimming and J lost 7 bases, with 11 bases between them. CDR1 and CDR2 (germline): MNHNS, SASEGT. This CDR3 spans 12 amino acids. CDR3 bases: TGTGCCAGCAGTACACCGGGGTTTGAAGCTTTCTTT. This codes for CASSTPGFEAFF.

CDR3 sequence: CASSLGSLEFF. CDR3 in DNA: TGTGCCAGCAGCTTGGGCTCATTAGAGTTCTTC. The V gene is TRBV5-4, the J gene TRBJ2-1; D unclear. V was cut by 0 bases and J by 14 bases, with 9 bases left in between. The length of the CDR3 is 11 residues. The germline V gene has CDR1 SGHNT and CDR2 YYREEE (reference sequence).